Presented here are 2 T cell receptor beta chains from one specimen sequenced in a study of T cells in Graves' hyperthyroidism and ophthalmopathy (dated by TCRdb to between 2018 and 2021). Library preparation used multiplex PCR. The reads were generated on an Illumina HiSeq 2000. TCR beta CDR3 regions were amplified from RNA transcripts. The TCR CDR3 was subjected to a first round of RT-PCR using the HTBI primer set and the Qiagen OneStep RT-PCR kit. TCRdb reprocessing: public reads trimmed at Q25 with fastp, clones called with MiXCR, in-frame beta chains kept. Entries that share a CDR3 protein sequence are merged under the most common genes and DNA. The sample includes some 490,000 distinct CDR3 sequences, with about 15% observed a single time. The ten largest clones add up to around 28% of the sample. Sequencing was done on a sample of blood. The receptors here all came from a woman in her 30s with Graves' ophthalmopathy.

This clonotype was detected only a few times. V gene TRBV9 combines with J gene TRBJ2-1; D possibly matches TRBD1 or TRBD2 (6 bases each). Germline CDR1 and CDR2: SGDLS and YYNGEE. The CDR3 totals 16 residues. V lost 0 bases, J lost 5 bases, and 15 bases lay in between. The CDR3 bases are TGTGCCAGCAGCGTAGAGGGGGGCGGGCCGCACAATGAGCAGTTCTTC. Translated, it gives CASSVEGGGPHNEQFF.

This clonotype was seen more than once but under ten times. Just one base apart from a much larger clone, this may be a read error. The chain has TRBV11-2 and TRBJ1-4, with no clear D. In germline, CDR1 is SGHAT, CDR2 FQNNGV. The CDR3 consists of 15 residues. In DNA, the CDR3 is TGTGCCAGCAGCTTAGTCTGGGGTTTGGGTGAAAAACTGCTTTTT. Encoded protein: CASSLVWGLGEKLLF.